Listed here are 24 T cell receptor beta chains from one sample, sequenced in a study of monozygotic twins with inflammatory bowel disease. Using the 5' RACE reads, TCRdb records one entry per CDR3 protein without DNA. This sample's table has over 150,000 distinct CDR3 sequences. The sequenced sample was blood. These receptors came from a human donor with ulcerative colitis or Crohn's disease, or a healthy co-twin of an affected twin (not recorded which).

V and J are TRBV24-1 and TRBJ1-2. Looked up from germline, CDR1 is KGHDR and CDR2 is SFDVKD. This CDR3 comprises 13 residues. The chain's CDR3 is CATSDLWGGGYTF.

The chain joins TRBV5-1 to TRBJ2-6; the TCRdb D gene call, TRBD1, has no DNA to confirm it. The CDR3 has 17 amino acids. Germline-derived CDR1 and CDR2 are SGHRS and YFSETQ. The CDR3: CASSPTGDSSGANVLTF.

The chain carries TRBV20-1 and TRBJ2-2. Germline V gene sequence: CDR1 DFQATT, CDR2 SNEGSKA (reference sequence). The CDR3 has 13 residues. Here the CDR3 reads CSARDQGTGELFF.

CDR3 residues: CASSQLGGDNTYEQYF. The chain couples TRBV7-9 to TRBJ2-7; TCRdb picks TRBD1, but there is no DNA to check that call. The CDR3 has 16 residues. From germline, CDR1 is SEHNR and CDR2 FQNEAQ (reference sequence).

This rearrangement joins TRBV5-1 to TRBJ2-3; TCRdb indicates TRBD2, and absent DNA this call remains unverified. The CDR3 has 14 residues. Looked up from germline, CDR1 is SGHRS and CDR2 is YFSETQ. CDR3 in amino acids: CASSSGGAEDTQYF.

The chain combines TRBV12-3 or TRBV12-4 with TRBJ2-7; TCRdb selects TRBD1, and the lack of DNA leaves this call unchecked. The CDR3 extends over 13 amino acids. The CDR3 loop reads CASSFSGGGEQYF.

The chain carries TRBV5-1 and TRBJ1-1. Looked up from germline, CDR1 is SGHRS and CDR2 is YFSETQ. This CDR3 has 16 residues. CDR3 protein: CASSLAPDGGWTEAFF.

CDR3 residues: CSARWLRQALYEQYF. The rearrangement links TRBV20-1 to TRBJ2-7. The germline gives CDR1 DFQATT, CDR2 SNEGSKA (reference sequence). The CDR3 length is 15 residues.

CDR3 loop: CASSLGARNTIYF. This chain uses TRBV5-5 with TRBJ1-3; no DNA is available, so the TRBD1 call from TCRdb remains unchecked. Per the germline V gene, CDR1 is SGHKS and CDR2 is YYEKEE (reference sequence). The CDR3 is made up of 13 amino acids.

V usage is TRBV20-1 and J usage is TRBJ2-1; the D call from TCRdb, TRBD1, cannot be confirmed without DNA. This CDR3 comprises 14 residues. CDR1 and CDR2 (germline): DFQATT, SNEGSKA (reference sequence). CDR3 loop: CSALAPRRGNEQFF.

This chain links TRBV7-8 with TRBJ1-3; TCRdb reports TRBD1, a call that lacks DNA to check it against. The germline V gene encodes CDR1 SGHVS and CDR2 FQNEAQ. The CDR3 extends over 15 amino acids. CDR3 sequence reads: CASSLVGAAGNTIYF. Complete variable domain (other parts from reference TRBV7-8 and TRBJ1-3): GAGVSQSPRYKVAKRGQDVALRCDPISGHVSLFWYQQALGQGPEFLTYFQNEAQLDKSGLPSDRFFAERPEGSVSTLKIQRTQQEDSAVYLCASSLVGAAGNTIYFGEGSWLTVV.

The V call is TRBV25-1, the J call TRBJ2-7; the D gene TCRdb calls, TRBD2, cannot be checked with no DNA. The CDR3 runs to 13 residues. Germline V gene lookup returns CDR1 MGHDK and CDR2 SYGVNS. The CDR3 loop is CASSAGPSYEQYF.

The chain's CDR3 is CASRSGTGVNQPQHF. This chain connects TRBV5-1 to TRBJ1-5; no DNA is available, so the TRBD1 call from TCRdb remains unchecked. From germline, CDR1 is SGHRS and CDR2 YFSETQ. The CDR3 runs 15 residues.

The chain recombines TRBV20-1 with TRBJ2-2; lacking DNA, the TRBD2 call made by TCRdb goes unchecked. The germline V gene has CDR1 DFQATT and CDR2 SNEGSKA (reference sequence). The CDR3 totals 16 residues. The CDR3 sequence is CSAPTSGASNTGELFF.

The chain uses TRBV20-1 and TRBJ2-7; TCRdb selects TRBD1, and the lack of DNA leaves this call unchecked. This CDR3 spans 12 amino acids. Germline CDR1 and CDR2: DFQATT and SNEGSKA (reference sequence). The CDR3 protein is CSATPGGREQYF.

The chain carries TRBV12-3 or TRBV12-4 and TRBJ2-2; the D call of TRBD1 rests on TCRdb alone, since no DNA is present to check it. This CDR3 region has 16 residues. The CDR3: CASSRYGGANTGELFF.

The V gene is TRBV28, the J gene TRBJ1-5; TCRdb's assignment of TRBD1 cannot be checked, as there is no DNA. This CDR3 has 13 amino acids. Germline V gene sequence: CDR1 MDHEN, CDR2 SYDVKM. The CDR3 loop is CASLDSPNQPQHF.

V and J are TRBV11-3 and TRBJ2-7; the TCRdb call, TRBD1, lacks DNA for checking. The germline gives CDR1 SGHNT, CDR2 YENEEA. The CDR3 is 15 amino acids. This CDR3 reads CASSEGLGQTYEQYF.

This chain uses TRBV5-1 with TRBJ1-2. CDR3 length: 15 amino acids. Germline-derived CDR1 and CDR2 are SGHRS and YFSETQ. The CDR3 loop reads CASPAGRAELYGYTF.

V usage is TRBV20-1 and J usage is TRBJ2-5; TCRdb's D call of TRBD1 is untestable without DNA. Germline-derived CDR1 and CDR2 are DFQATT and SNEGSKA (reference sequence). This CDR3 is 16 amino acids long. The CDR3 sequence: CSARDRVGGDQETQYF.

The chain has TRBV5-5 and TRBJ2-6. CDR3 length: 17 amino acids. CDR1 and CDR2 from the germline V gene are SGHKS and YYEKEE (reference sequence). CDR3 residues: CASSFFGDLSGANVLTF.

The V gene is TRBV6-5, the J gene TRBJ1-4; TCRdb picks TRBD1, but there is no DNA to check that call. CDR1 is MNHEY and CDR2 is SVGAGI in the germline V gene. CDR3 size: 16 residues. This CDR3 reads CASSYSRTGTNEKLFF.

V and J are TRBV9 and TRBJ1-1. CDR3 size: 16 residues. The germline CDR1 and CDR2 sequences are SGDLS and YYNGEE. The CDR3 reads CASSVGLREVDTEAFF. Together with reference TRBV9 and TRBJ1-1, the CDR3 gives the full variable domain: DSGVTQTPKHLITATGQRVTLRCSPRSGDLSVYWYQQSLDQGLQFLIQYYNGEERAKGNILERFSAQQFPDLHSELNLSSLELGDSALYFCASSVGLREVDTEAFFGQGTRLTVV.

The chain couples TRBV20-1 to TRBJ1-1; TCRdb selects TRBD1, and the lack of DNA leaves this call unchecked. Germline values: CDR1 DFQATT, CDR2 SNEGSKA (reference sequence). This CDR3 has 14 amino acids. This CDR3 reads CSAQSRDRDTEAFF.